Following are 12 T cell receptor beta chains from one sample sequenced in a study of Graves' ophthalmopathy and Graves' hyperthyroidism listed by TCRdb under 2018. Sequencing was carried out with an Illumina HiSeq 2000. For repertoire sequencing, the TCR beta CDR3 regions were amplified from RNA transcripts. The first round was an RT-PCR using HTBI primers with the Qiagen OneStep RT-PCR kit, and this first round was followed by a second-round multiplex PCR, then size selection and purification. The raw public data were reprocessed by TCRdb itself: fastp quality trimming at Q25, MiXCR clonotype calling, in-frame beta chains only. Entries that share a CDR3 protein sequence are merged under the most common genes and DNA. This sample is represented by about 740,000 distinct CDR3 sequences; approximately 40% of them were singletons. 40% to 55% of the sample rests with the top ten. Sequenced material: peripheral blood. The source of these receptors is an adult man with Graves' ophthalmopathy.

This clonotype was seen many times. V and J are TRBV7-9 and TRBJ1-5; D perhaps matches TRBD1 (5 bases). This CDR3 has 15 amino acids. V dropped 1 base and J dropped 5 bases, with 12 bases sitting between them. The germline V gene encodes CDR1 SEHNR and CDR2 FQNEAQ (reference sequence). This CDR3 is CASSLDGTFHQPQHF. In DNA form, the CDR3 reads TGTGCCAGCAGCTTAGATGGGACCTTCCATCAGCCCCAGCATTTT.

This sequence joins TRBV11-1 and TRBJ1-2; the D gene is possibly TRBD1 (6 bases). This CDR3 has 15 amino acids. Germline V lookup: CDR1 SGHAT, CDR2 FQDESV (reference sequence). Trimming removed 5 bases at V and 2 bases at J, with 15 bases between. The CDR3 region has the DNA TGTGCCAGCAGCCCGCCCCAGGGGCTCAACTATGGCTACACCTTC. Its translation: CASSPPQGLNYGYTF.

This chain connects TRBV20-1 to TRBJ1-6; D not certain. V lost 1 base, J lost 9 bases, and 13 bases lay in between. Germline V gene sequence: CDR1 DFQATT, CDR2 SNEGSKA (reference sequence). The CDR3 loop spans 14 amino acids. CDR3 sequence: CSARVPGESSPLHF. The CDR3 DNA is TGCAGTGCTAGAGTTCCGGGTGAAAGTTCACCCCTCCACTTT.

In its sample, this clonotype was seen many times. This chain uses TRBV2 with TRBJ1-5, with D maybe TRBD1 (5 bases). Germline CDR1 SNHLY, CDR2 FYNNEI. The CDR3 contains 16 residues. Between the trimmed V and J ends, which lost 7 bases and 1 base, there was a span of 17 bases. CDR3 DNA: TGTGCCAGCACCAATAGCGGCAGGGACAGCAATCAGCCCCAGCATTTT. It translates to CASTNSGRDSNQPQHF.

This clonotype was recorded a few times. Germline is not matched at one junction end, which may reflect a read error. This chain uses TRBV9 with TRBJ1-6; TRBD1 might be the D (5 bases). Germline CDR1 and CDR2: SGDLS and YYNGEE. This CDR3 is 17 amino acids long. CDR3 sequence (DNA): TGCGCCAGCAGCCAAGGGGAGGGAAGCTCCTATAATTCACCCCTCCACTTT. Amino acid sequence: CASSQGEGSSYNSPLHF.

This clonotype showed up just a few times. The chain has TRBV5-6 and TRBJ2-1; D is undetermined. The germline gives CDR1 SGHDT, CDR2 YYEEEE. Trimming removed 2 bases from V and 9 bases from J, with 6 bases in between. The CDR3 loop spans 11 amino acids. CDR3 sequence: CASSFLREQFF. CDR3 bases: TGTGCCAGCAGCTTCCTACGTGAGCAGTTCTTC. The entire variable domain, with the rest obtained from reference TRBV5-6 and TRBJ2-1, is as follows: DAGVTQSPTHLIKTRGQQVTLRCSPKSGHDTVSWYQQALGQGPQFIFQYYEEEERQRGNFPDRFSGHQFPNYSSELNVNALLLGDSALYLCASSFLREQFFGPGTRLTVL.

The chain employs TRBV7-9 and TRBJ1-1; 10 bases line up with TRBD1. With V trimmed by 5 bases and J by 4 bases, 4 bases remained unmatched. The CDR3 runs to 14 residues. CDR1 is SEHNR and CDR2 is FQNEAQ in the germline V gene (reference sequence). The CDR3 is CASSQRTGGTEAFF. The CDR3 bases are TGTGCCAGCAGCCAAAGGACAGGGGGCACTGAAGCTTTCTTT. The full variable domain, rest sourced from reference TRBV7-9 and TRBJ1-1, is DTGVSQNPRHKITKRGQNVTFRCDPISEHNRLYWYRQTLGQGPEFLTYFQNEAQLEKSRLLSDRFSAERPKGSFSTLEIQRTEQGDSAMYLCASSQRTGGTEAFFGQGTRLTVV.

The CDR3 DNA is TGTGCCAGCAGCCTGACCTTTGCCCCTAGCGGACCCCAAGAGACCCAGTACTTC. It codes for CASSLTFAPSGPQETQYF. This sequence joins TRBV7-9 and TRBJ2-5, with 7 nucleotides matching TRBD2. After removal of 5 bases from V and 1 base from J, the junction contained 16 bases not matched to a gene. Looked up from germline, CDR1 is SEHNR and CDR2 is FQNEAQ (reference sequence). The CDR3 loop spans 18 amino acids.

The chain recombines TRBV5-1 with TRBJ2-5; 11 bases match TRBD2. The CDR3 consists of 15 residues. V was pared by 4 bases and J by 4 bases, with 6 bases of the junction left unmatched. Germline CDR1 is SGHRS and CDR2 is YFSETQ. This CDR3 is CASSVLAGGTETQYF. DNA of the CDR3: TGCGCCAGCAGCGTTCTAGCGGGAGGTACAGAGACCCAGTACTTC.

The chain has TRBV5-6 and TRBJ1-2; tentative D call: TRBD1 (6 bases). This CDR3 has 16 residues. Trimming cost V 0 bases and J 4 bases, with 16 bases left between them. The germline gives CDR1 SGHDT, CDR2 YYEEEE. The DNA of the CDR3 is TGTGCCAGCAGCTTGGCGCGGAGGCAGGGGAGCTATGGCTACACCTTC. Translating gives CASSLARRQGSYGYTF.

The chain has TRBV19 and TRBJ1-1, with D tentatively TRBD1 (5 bases). The CDR3 is made up of 12 amino acids. The V gene lost 4 bases and the J gene lost 11 bases, with 14 bases spanning the gap. Germline V lookup: CDR1 LNHDA, CDR2 SQIVND (reference sequence). The CDR3 DNA is TGTGCCAGTAGTACGGGACGCCCGTCGGCTTTCTTT. It yields the protein CASSTGRPSAFF.

In regard to this clonotype: Possible read error: a much larger clone is one base away. The J gene is TRBJ1-3, the V gene TRBV20-1; no clear D gene. The CDR3 is made up of 14 amino acids. Germline V gives CDR1 DFQATT, CDR2 SNEGSKA (reference sequence). The CDR3 spells CGFALPSSGNTIYF. The CDR3 bases are TGCGGTTTCGCCTTACCGAGCTCTGGAAACACCATATATTTT.